One sample yielded the 5 T cell receptor beta chains listed below, sequenced in a study of T cell clusters in autoimmune cytopenias. One tube held mixed TRB-A and TRB-B primer pools for touch-down PCR. TCRdb reanalyzed the multiplex PCR reads and collapses them to one entry per CDR3 protein, without DNA. The table for this sample gives around 7,500 distinct CDR3 sequences. Tens of thousands of genome equivalents of blood DNA were amplified for TRB. The same specimen was also included in a second study, on T cell repertoires in aging, cancer and after chemotherapy.

Sequenced: peripheral blood. The receptors stem from a human donor with an autoimmune cytopenia or autoimmune hepatitis (not recorded which).

This chain links TRBV10-2 with TRBJ2-7; the TCRdb call, TRBD2, lacks DNA for checking. The CDR3 totals 15 residues. Germline V gene sequence: CDR1 WSHSY, CDR2 SAAADI. This CDR3 is CAIPSLAGRTYEQYF.

V is TRBV6-1 and J is TRBJ1-1. The CDR3 consists of 13 residues. The germline CDR1 and CDR2 sequences are MNHNS and SASEGT. This CDR3 reads CASSVVANTEAFF.

This sequence joins TRBV6-5 and TRBJ1-5; TCRdb proposes TRBD1, but this gene call is untestable without DNA. The CDR3 runs to 11 residues. Germline V gene data show CDR1 as MNHEY and CDR2 as SVGAGI. The CDR3 loop reads CASNGPGYQHF.

The rearrangement uses TRBV19 and TRBJ2-2; TCRdb names TRBD1, which stays unverified in the absence of DNA. This CDR3 region has 16 residues. Germline loops: CDR1 LNHDA, CDR2 SQIVND (reference sequence). The CDR3 reads CASSNPGQLNTGELFF.

The chain joins TRBV6-2 or TRBV6-3 to TRBJ2-5; the TCRdb D gene call, TRBD1, has no DNA to confirm it. From germline, CDR1 is MNHEY and CDR2 SVGEGT. The CDR3 runs 15 residues. CDR3 amino acids: CASSYSGTGLETQYF.